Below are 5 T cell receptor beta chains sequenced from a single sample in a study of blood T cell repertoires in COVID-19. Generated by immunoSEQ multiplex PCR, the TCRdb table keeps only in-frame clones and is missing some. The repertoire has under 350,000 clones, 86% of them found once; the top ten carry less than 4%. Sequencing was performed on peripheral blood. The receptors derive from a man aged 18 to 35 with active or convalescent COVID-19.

The CDR3 here is CAWSLTGLAVGELFF. As DNA, the CDR3 is TGTGCCTGGAGCCTCACGGGACTAGCGGTCGGGGAGCTGTTTTTT. The chain has TRBV30 and TRBJ2-2; TRBD2 matches 11 bases. The V and J ends lost 3 bases and 7 bases, in that order; junction bases with no gene match: 7. CDR1 is GTSNPN and CDR2 is SVGIG in the germline V gene (reference sequence). The CDR3 has 15 residues. The full variable domain, completed using reference TRBV30 and TRBJ2-2, is SQTIHQWPATLVQPVGSPLSLECTVEGTSNPNLYWYRQAAGRGLQLLFYSVGIGQISSEVPQNLSASRPQDRQFILSSKKLLLSDSGFYLCAWSLTGLAVGELFFGEGSRLTVL.

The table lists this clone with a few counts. DNA for the CDR3: TGTGCCACCAGTGATTTGGCGATGACAGGGGGGAACGAAGATACGCAGTATTTT. Its protein product is CATSDLAMTGGNEDTQYF. The V gene is TRBV24-1, the J gene TRBJ2-3, with TRBD1 matching over 9 bases. This CDR3 has 18 amino acids. The junction had 11 bases not matched to a gene; V was cut back by 0 bases and J by 5 bases. Germline lookup yields CDR1 KGHDR and CDR2 SFDVKD.

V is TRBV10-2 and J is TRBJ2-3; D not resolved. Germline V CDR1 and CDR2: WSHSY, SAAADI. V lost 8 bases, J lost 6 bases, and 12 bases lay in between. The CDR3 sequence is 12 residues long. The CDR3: CASSVSSDTQYF. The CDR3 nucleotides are TGCGCCAGCTCCGTTTCGTCGGATACGCAGTATTTT.

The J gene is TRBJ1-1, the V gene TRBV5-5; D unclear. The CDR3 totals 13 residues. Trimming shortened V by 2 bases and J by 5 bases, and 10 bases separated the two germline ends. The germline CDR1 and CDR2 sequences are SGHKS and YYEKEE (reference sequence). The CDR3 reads CASSLSPRTEAFF. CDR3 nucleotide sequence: TGTGCCAGCAGCTTATCCCCCCGTACTGAAGCTTTCTTT.

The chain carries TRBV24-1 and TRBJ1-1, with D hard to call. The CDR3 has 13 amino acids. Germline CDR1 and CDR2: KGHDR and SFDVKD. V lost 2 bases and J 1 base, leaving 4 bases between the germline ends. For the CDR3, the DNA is TGTGCCACCAGTGATTGGAGGAACACTGAAGCTTTCTTT. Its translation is CATSDWRNTEAFF.